The 32 T cell receptor beta chains below were found in one sample sequenced in a study of CD8 T cells in Susac syndrome. A quantity of about 0.5 to 1 ug RNA underwent reverse transcription using random hexamers. TCRdb passed the immunoSEQ multiplex PCR reads through MiXCR, listing each CDR3 protein once. Of about 210,000 distinct CDR3 sequences in the sample, about 95% were seen once. Sequencing was carried out using CD4+ T cells from PBMCs. Receptors were obtained from a human donor with multiple sclerosis.

The rearrangement joins TRBV9 to TRBJ2-5; D is possibly TRBD1 (5 bases). The CDR3 has 13 residues. V dropped 4 bases and J dropped 5 bases, with 12 bases sitting between them. Germline V gene sequence: CDR1 SGDLS, CDR2 YYNGEE. The CDR3 reads CASSTMNRETQYF. CDR3 bases: TGTGCCAGCAGCACGATGAACAGGGAGACCCAGTACTTC.

V is TRBV20-1 and J is TRBJ2-7; D perhaps matches TRBD2 (6 bases). Germline values: CDR1 DFQATT, CDR2 SNEGSKA (reference sequence). Trimming shortened V by 3 bases and J by 5 bases, and 14 bases separated the two germline ends. The CDR3 runs to 13 residues. The CDR3 region is CSARGLAINEQYF. CDR3 nucleotide sequence: TGCAGTGCTAGGGGCCTAGCGATAAACGAGCAGTACTTC.

The chain carries TRBV29-1 and TRBJ2-1; D is possibly TRBD1 (5 bases). This CDR3 comprises 13 residues. The germline V and J ends were trimmed by 4 bases and 0 bases, with 7 bases remaining between them. Looked up from germline, CDR1 is SQVTM and CDR2 is ANQGSEA. CDR3 in amino acids: CSVGQSSYNEQFF. The CDR3 DNA sequence: TGCAGCGTTGGACAGAGCTCCTACAATGAGCAGTTCTTC.

The gene calls are TRBV5-4 and TRBJ1-6; no definite D call. The CDR3 consists of 14 residues. Germline V CDR1 and CDR2: SGHNT, YYREEE (reference sequence). V was cut by 2 bases and J by 7 bases, with 10 bases left in between. The CDR3 loop is CASSFRVVNSPLHF. The CDR3 DNA reads TGTGCCAGCAGCTTCCGGGTAGTGAATTCACCCCTCCACTTT.

The J gene is TRBJ2-2, the V gene TRBV20-1; a weak D match, TRBD1 (6 bases). The CDR3 extends over 12 amino acids. The germline gives CDR1 DFQATT, CDR2 SNEGSKA (reference sequence). Trimming left V 0 bases short and J 11 bases short, with 10 bases between. The CDR3: CSARDVRGELFF. CDR3 nucleotide sequence: TGCAGTGCTAGAGATGTCAGGGGAGAGCTGTTTTTT.

The chain couples TRBV6-1 to TRBJ1-1; TRBD1 is a possible D gene (6 bases). V was shortened by 8 bases and J by 7 bases, with 20 bases between the two germline ends. Germline-derived CDR1 and CDR2 are MNHNS and SASEGT. The CDR3 extends over 14 amino acids. DNA for the CDR3: TGTGCCAGCTGGCTAACAGGGCTGACCGGTGAAGCTTTCTTT. This translates into CASWLTGLTGEAFF.

The chain has TRBV20-1 and TRBJ2-3; D uncertain. Germline lookup yields CDR1 DFQATT and CDR2 SNEGSKA (reference sequence). The CDR3 is 11 residues long. The V gene lost 3 bases and the J gene lost 7 bases, with 8 bases spanning the gap. CDR3 coding DNA: TGCAGTGCTAGTTTAGAGAATACGCAGTATTTT. This translates into CSASLENTQYF.

About this clonotype itself: At one boundary the junction diverges from the germline segment, which might be a read error. V and J are TRBV10-3 and TRBJ2-7; maybe TRBD1 (7 bases). Germline CDR1 and CDR2: ENHRY and SYGVKD. The CDR3 length is 13 residues. Here the CDR3 DNA reads TGTGCCATCAAGGGAGCAGGGGGGTACGGGCAGTACTTC. Protein sequence: CAIKGAGGYGQYF.

The chain carries TRBV5-1 and TRBJ2-1; the D gene is possibly TRBD2 (6 bases). Germline V gives CDR1 SGHRS, CDR2 YFSETQ. The germline V and J ends were trimmed by 4 bases and 6 bases, with 14 bases remaining between them. The length of the CDR3 is 14 residues. CDR3 nucleotides: TGCGCCAGCAGCCACGGGGGATTGGGCAATGAGCAGTTCTTC. It is translated as CASSHGGLGNEQFF.

V usage is TRBV29-1 and J usage is TRBJ1-1; perhaps TRBD1 as D (5 bases). CDR3 length: 14 residues. CDR1 and CDR2 (germline): SQVTM, ANQGSEA. V lost 4 bases, J lost 4 bases, and 16 bases lay in between. CDR3 sequence reads: CSVGGVAVGTEAFF. The CDR3 DNA sequence: TGCAGCGTTGGGGGGGTCGCGGTGGGCACTGAAGCTTTCTTT.

This clonotype was counted once. V and J are TRBV5-1 and TRBJ2-5, with TRBD2 identical over 12 bases. CDR3 length: 15 residues. The germline V gene has CDR1 SGHRS and CDR2 YFSETQ. Trimming cost V 3 bases and J 4 bases; bases outside gene matches: 4. The CDR3 reads CASSYQTSGGETQYF. The DNA of the CDR3 is TGCGCCAGCAGCTACCAGACTAGCGGGGGAGAGACCCAGTACTTC.

The chain employs TRBV7-2 and TRBJ2-7, with D maybe TRBD2 (6 bases). The V gene lost 5 bases and the J gene lost 6 bases, with 14 bases spanning the gap. In germline, CDR1 is SGHTA, CDR2 FQGNSA. There are 13 residues in the CDR3. The CDR3 is CASSQLVGGEQYF. CDR3 bases: TGTGCCAGCAGCCAACTCGTGGGGGGCGAGCAGTACTTC. Filled out from reference TRBV7-2 and TRBJ2-7, the complete variable domain reads GAGVSQSPSNKVTEKGKDVELRCDPISGHTALYWYRQSLGQGLEFLIYFQGNSAPDKSGLPSDRFSAERTGGSVSTLTIQRTQQEDSAVYLCASSQLVGGEQYFGPGTRLTVT.

This chain uses TRBV7-9 with TRBJ2-4; TRBD2 is a possible D gene (6 bases). The CDR3 is made up of 18 amino acids. CDR1 is SEHNR, CDR2 FQNEAQ, per germline (reference sequence). The germline V and J ends were trimmed by 1 base and 3 bases, with 19 bases remaining between them. Here the CDR3 reads CASSLGSLRDGGKNIQYF. The CDR3 coding sequence is TGTGCCAGCAGCTTAGGCTCCCTCCGGGACGGGGGCAAAAACATTCAGTACTTC.

The chain couples TRBV29-1 to TRBJ2-1, with 12 bases lining up with TRBD2. The germline V gene encodes CDR1 SQVTM and CDR2 ANQGSEA. With V trimmed by 5 bases and J by 5 bases, 7 bases remained unmatched. This CDR3 comprises 15 residues. CDR3 protein: CSVRRTSGTHNEQFF. The CDR3 DNA reads TGCAGCGTTCGGCGGACTAGCGGGACTCACAATGAGCAGTTCTTC.

This rearrangement joins TRBV12-3 or TRBV12-4 to TRBJ2-1, with 10 nucleotides matching TRBD2. V shed 3 bases, J shed 3 bases, and the junction held 5 bases outside the gene matches. CDR3 length: 16 residues. CDR3 DNA sequence: TGTGCCAGCAGTTTGCAACTAGCGGGGTTCTACAATGAGCAGTTCTTC. This gives the protein CASSLQLAGFYNEQFF.

This clonotype was detected only once. The chain employs TRBV18 and TRBJ2-4; no definite D call. The CDR3 runs 15 residues. V lost 0 bases and J 1 base, leaving 7 bases between the germline ends. CDR1 KGHSH and CDR2 LQKENI come from the germline V gene. The CDR3 sequence is CASSPPVAAKNIQYF. The DNA of the CDR3 is TGTGCCAGCTCACCACCCGTGGCCGCCAAAAACATTCAGTACTTC.

The V call is TRBV12-3 or TRBV12-4, the J call TRBJ1-6; D is unresolved. V lost 3 bases and J lost 9, with 12 bases in between. This CDR3 spans 14 amino acids. The CDR3 DNA follows: TGTGCCAGCAGTTTTTACACCCGTGGTTCACCCCTCCACTTT. It yields the protein CASSFYTRGSPLHF.

The chain is built from TRBV28 and TRBJ1-5; TRBD1 might be the D (5 bases). The CDR3 extends over 13 amino acids. The germline V gene encodes CDR1 MDHEN and CDR2 SYDVKM. V gave up 4 bases and J gave up 4 bases, with 8 bases separating them. CDR3 bases: TGTGCCAGCAGTTCCTCAGGGAATCAGCCCCAGCATTTT. Residues: CASSSSGNQPQHF.

The rearrangement uses TRBV29-1 and TRBJ2-1; 11 nucleotides match TRBD2. This CDR3 has 19 residues. Unmatched junction bases numbered 17, after V lost 4 bases and J lost 3 bases. Per the germline V gene, CDR1 is SQVTM and CDR2 is ANQGSEA. Here the CDR3 reads CSVVGFTSGRGGDYNEQFF. The CDR3 DNA reads TGCAGCGTTGTCGGGTTTACTAGCGGGAGAGGGGGCGACTACAATGAGCAGTTCTTC.

The V gene is TRBV27, the J gene TRBJ2-5; D not resolved. The V gene's germline CDR1 is MNHEY and CDR2 SMNVEV (reference sequence). V lost 0 bases and J 3 bases, leaving 5 bases between the germline ends. The CDR3 covers 13 residues. The CDR3 sequence is CASSLSGKETQYF. CDR3 DNA: TGTGCCAGCAGTTTATCAGGAAAAGAGACCCAGTACTTC.

J is TRBJ2-7 and V is TRBV5-1, with D possibly matching TRBD1 (6 bases). Trimming pared 4 bases from V and 2 bases from J, leaving 13 bases between. The CDR3 consists of 14 residues. The germline V gene has CDR1 SGHRS and CDR2 YFSETQ. The CDR3, as DNA: TGCGCCAGCAGCCGCTTCACAGGGACCTACGAGCAGTACTTC. This translates into CASSRFTGTYEQYF.

This clonotype has only one observation. The J gene is TRBJ2-1, the V gene TRBV12-3 or TRBV12-4; 10 bases match TRBD1. The V and J ends lost 6 bases and 6 bases, in that order; junction bases with no gene match: 5. This CDR3 has 14 residues. The CDR3 spells CASSPGQGSNEQFF. The CDR3 DNA sequence: TGTGCCAGCAGCCCGGGACAGGGGTCCAATGAGCAGTTCTTC.

The chain couples TRBV23-1 to TRBJ2-6; no clear D gene. TRBV23-1 is sorted into the ORF group, with uncertain function. V lost 3 bases and J 4 bases, leaving 22 bases between the germline ends. The CDR3 is 19 residues long. The CDR3 DNA reads TGCGCCAGCAGTCACAACCAACCGCGCATCGAGGCCGGGGCCAACGTCCTGACTTTC. Protein sequence: CASSHNQPRIEAGANVLTF.

V and J are TRBV7-9 and TRBJ2-7, with D maybe TRBD2 (5 bases). V gave up 5 bases and J gave up 7 bases, with 12 bases separating them. Germline CDR1 reads SEHNR; CDR2 reads FQNEAQ (reference sequence). The CDR3 has 12 amino acids. The CDR3 DNA reads as TGTGCCAGCAGCCCTGTATCGGGGGAGCAGTACTTC. This codes for CASSPVSGEQYF.

This clonotype appeared a few times. CDR3 coding DNA: TGTGCCAGCAGTTTACAGGGGGCGAGCAATCAGCCCCAGCATTTT. The encoded protein is CASSLQGASNQPQHF. V gene TRBV12-3 or TRBV12-4 combines with J gene TRBJ1-5; 8 bases align to TRBD1. The trim removed 2 bases at V and 1 base at J, leaving 1 base unmatched. The CDR3 loop spans 15 amino acids.

The chain is built from TRBV4-1 and TRBJ2-2; TRBD2 is a possible D gene (6 bases). Trimming removed 5 bases from V and 4 bases from J, with 26 bases in between. This CDR3 spans 19 amino acids. Germline lookup yields CDR1 MGHRA and CDR2 YSYEKL. The CDR3 reads CASSKRTLESGAGTGELFF. The CDR3, as DNA: TGCGCCAGCAGCAAGAGGACCCTAGAATCGGGAGCGGGCACCGGGGAGCTGTTTTTT.

This rearrangement joins TRBV5-1 to TRBJ1-1; D ambiguous. The ends were cut back, 0 bases at V and 0 bases at J, with 6 bases in the middle. CDR1 and CDR2 from the germline V gene are SGHRS and YFSETQ. The CDR3 sequence is 14 residues long. CDR3 region: CASSLVGMNTEAFF. DNA of the CDR3: TGCGCCAGCAGCTTGGTCGGGATGAACACTGAAGCTTTCTTT.

The V call is TRBV20-1, the J call TRBJ1-5, with 9 bases that match TRBD1. The CDR3 consists of 14 residues. V gave up 5 bases and J gave up 4 bases; unmatched junction bases: 6. Germline values: CDR1 DFQATT, CDR2 SNEGSKA (reference sequence). DNA of the CDR3: TGCAGTGCTGTCGGACAGGGGCCTAATCAGCCCCAGCATTTT. Translating gives CSAVGQGPNQPQHF.

The rearrangement links TRBV15 to TRBJ2-1; 7 positions match TRBD2. Germline CDR1 is LNHNV and CDR2 is YYDKDF (reference sequence). The CDR3 has 15 amino acids. Losses at the gene ends were 4 bases for V and 7 bases for J; bases not matched to a gene: 10. CDR3 nucleotides: TGTGCCACCAGCAACCTGGCGGGGGAGGGGAATGAGCAGTTCTTC. Its translation: CATSNLAGEGNEQFF.

The chain recombines TRBV5-1 with TRBJ2-5; D call uncertain. Germline loops: CDR1 SGHRS, CDR2 YFSETQ. The V and J ends lost 2 bases and 5 bases respectively, with 16 bases between them. The CDR3 loop spans 15 amino acids. The CDR3 DNA reads as TGCGCCAGCAGCTTAAATGAGGTGAACGCGGAGACCCAGTACTTC. It is translated as CASSLNEVNAETQYF.

The gene calls are TRBV4-1 and TRBJ2-3, with TRBD1 matching over 10 bases. Germline values: CDR1 MGHRA, CDR2 YSYEKL. Germline trimming cut 2 bases from V and 4 bases from J; bases unmatched to any gene: 3. This CDR3 has 15 residues. The CDR3 region has the DNA TGCGCCAGCAGCCAACCAGGACAGGGGGCAGATACGCAGTATTTT. Encoded protein: CASSQPGQGADTQYF.

This chain uses TRBV5-4 with TRBJ2-1; perhaps D is TRBD1 or TRBD2 (5 bases each). Per the germline V gene, CDR1 is SGHNT and CDR2 is YYREEE (reference sequence). Between the trimmed V and J ends, which lost 5 bases and 6 bases, there was a span of 18 bases. The CDR3 sequence is 15 residues long. DNA for the CDR3: TGTGCCAGCAGGGGACGAGTGGGAGTGGTCAATGAGCAGTTCTTC. Residues: CASRGRVGVVNEQFF.